This TCR beta chain was sequenced during a study of T-cell memory formation after mild COVID-19. Trimming took 10 bases from V and 0 from J, leaving 14 bases between them. The germline V gene has CDR1 MGHDK and CDR2 SYGVNS. The CDR3 consists of 14 residues. Libraries for TCRalpha and TCRbeta carried sample barcodes and unique molecular identifiers via 5'RACE. TCRdb fed the 5' RACE reads into MiXCR, producing one record per CDR3 protein. Here the sample spans around 120,000 distinct CDR3 sequences, 15% to 20% being singletons. The sample was PBMCs or a T cell subset sorted from them (not recorded which). This clonotype was obtained from an adult woman who had mild COVID-19 (a few samples of this study predate the infection). Cell type and time point are not known. The rearrangement uses TRBV25-1 and TRBJ2-3; D may be TRBD1 (6 bases). In nucleotides, the CDR3 is TGTGCCACCGGGGACATTTGGAGCACAGATACGCAGTATTTT. Its translation: CATGDIWSTDTQYF.